This TCR beta chain derives from a study of early T cells in non-severe SARS-CoV-2 infection. Looking at the study overall: Alpha and beta chains were unpaired, from unsorted whole-blood bulk RNA.

This clonotype was seen a handful of times. TCRdb reprocessed the 5' RACE reads via MiXCR and lists one record per CDR3 protein. The sample holds 55,000 to 70,000 distinct CDR3 sequences, 4.6% seen once. The CDR3 loop spans 14 amino acids. V lost 6 bases, J lost 2 bases, and 15 bases lay in between. The germline gives CDR1 DFQATT, CDR2 SNEGSKA (reference sequence). The chain combines TRBV20-1 with TRBJ2-3; a weak D match, TRBD2 (6 bases). This specimen consisted of whole blood, obtained at baseline. The receptor comes from an adult who was a healthcare worker with PCR-confirmed SARS-CoV-2 infection or an uninfected control (not recorded which). The donor label of this sample is uncertain. CDR3 protein: CSAWRSGLTDTQYF. CDR3 sequence (DNA): TGCAGTGCCTGGCGTAGCGGCCTCACAGATACGCAGTATTTT.